These 21 T cell receptor beta chains share one sample of origin, sequenced in a study of cytomegalovirus exposure and HLA in healthy donors. With 60 Vbeta and 13 Jbeta primers, the PCR was carried out. Only in-frame clones appear in the TCRdb table, and some are missing; sequencing was by immunoSEQ multiplex PCR. The data contain more than 65,000 clones, 67% of them singletons. The sample consisted of PBMCs. The receptor set was obtained from a woman aged 50 to 65 in good health and CMV-seropositive.

The chain joins TRBV27 to TRBJ2-1; tentative D call: TRBD1 (5 bases). Germline CDR1 is MNHEY and CDR2 is SMNVEV (reference sequence). V shed 7 bases and J shed 5 bases, with 18 bases lying between them. The CDR3 extends over 15 amino acids. The CDR3 DNA follows: TGTGCCAGCACATCCCTACCTGGCAGGGACAATGAGCAGTTCTTC. Its protein product is CASTSLPGRDNEQFF.

This clone has only a few counts. This chain links TRBV4-1 with TRBJ1-4; weak D call: TRBD1 (5 bases). The V end lost 4 bases, the J end lost 15 bases, and 21 bases lay between the germline ends. CDR3 length: 14 residues. Germline loops: CDR1 MGHRA, CDR2 YSYEKL. The CDR3 protein is CASSPRDWEKRMFF. CDR3 DNA: TGCGCCAGCAGCCCGCGGGACTGGGAAAAAAGGATGTTTTTT.

CDR3 sequence (DNA): TGTGCCAGCAGTCCCACCAGGGTCAACACTGAAGCTTTCTTT. Protein sequence: CASSPTRVNTEAFF. The J gene is TRBJ1-1, the V gene TRBV28; maybe TRBD1 (5 bases). V was pared by 5 bases and J by 2 bases, with 12 bases between. The CDR3 contains 14 residues. The V gene's germline CDR1 is MDHEN and CDR2 SYDVKM.

This clone has only one observation. The rearrangement joins TRBV5-1 to TRBJ2-3, with 10 bases that match TRBD2. V gave up 4 bases and J gave up 3 bases; unmatched junction bases: 5. Germline CDR1 and CDR2: SGHRS and YFSETQ. This CDR3 comprises 15 residues. The chain's CDR3 is CASSLRTSGTDTQYF. The CDR3 DNA sequence: TGCGCCAGCAGCCTCCGGACTAGCGGAACAGATACGCAGTATTTT. Combining the CDR3 with reference TRBV5-1 and TRBJ2-3 gives the whole variable domain KAGVTQTPRYLIKTRGQQVTLSCSPISGHRSVSWYQQTPGQGLQFLFEYFSETQRNKGNFPGRFSGRQFSNSRSEMNVSTLELGDSALYLCASSLRTSGTDTQYFGPGTRLTVL.

The chain carries TRBV6-1 and TRBJ2-3, with 9 bases matching TRBD1. V trimming: 4 bases; J trimming: 0 bases; junction bases outside the gene matches: 8. Germline lookup yields CDR1 MNHNS and CDR2 SASEGT. The CDR3 consists of 17 residues. CDR3 region: CASSAGTGHYSTDTQYF. CDR3 coding DNA: TGTGCCAGCAGTGCCGGGACAGGGCACTATAGCACAGATACGCAGTATTTT.

The chain joins TRBV19 to TRBJ2-3; perhaps TRBD1 as D (6 bases). Deletions cut 4 bases from V and 5 bases from J, with 10 bases between. In germline, CDR1 is LNHDA, CDR2 SQIVND (reference sequence). The CDR3 length is 13 residues. CDR3 sequence: CASSRGPRDTQYF. CDR3 bases: TGTGCCAGTAGTAGGGGGCCCCGAGATACGCAGTATTTT.

This clone occurred a few times. The chain is built from TRBV11-2 and TRBJ2-2; D not certain. CDR3 length equals 15 residues. Germline V gene lookup returns CDR1 SGHAT and CDR2 FQNNGV. V dropped 5 bases and J dropped 7 bases, with 17 bases sitting between them. The CDR3 nucleotides are TGTGCCAGCAGCCACACACCCGCGGTGGGCGGGGAGCTGTTTTTT. This gives the protein CASSHTPAVGGELFF.

The J gene is TRBJ1-4, the V gene TRBV7-9; possible D gene TRBD1, 5 bases. CDR3 length: 18 residues. V lost 2 bases, J lost 5 bases, and 21 bases lay in between. Germline assignment: CDR1 SEHNR and CDR2 FQNEAQ (reference sequence). CDR3 in amino acids: CASSLLVLGTGVNEKLFF. CDR3 sequence (DNA): TGTGCCAGCAGCTTATTGGTCTTAGGTACAGGTGTAAATGAAAAACTGTTTTTT. Supplemented by reference TRBV7-9 and TRBJ1-4, the full variable domain reads DTGVSQNPRHKITKRGQNVTFRCDPISEHNRLYWYRQTLGQGPEFLTYFQNEAQLEKSRLLSDRFSAERPKGSFSTLEIQRTEQGDSAMYLCASSLLVLGTGVNEKLFFGSGTQLSVL.

The gene calls are TRBV5-1 and TRBJ1-1; 7 bases are a match to TRBD1. Trimming took 7 bases from V and 0 from J; bases not matched to a gene: 6. CDR1 and CDR2 (germline): SGHRS, YFSETQ. The length of the CDR3 is 14 residues. CDR3 bases: TGCGCCAGCGGCTCCGGGACAGTGAACACTGAAGCTTTCTTT. It encodes CASGSGTVNTEAFF.

The chain joins TRBV6-1 to TRBJ1-3; 8 bases align to TRBD1. Trimming removed 2 bases from V and 4 bases from J; junction bases left unmatched: 10. The CDR3 totals 17 residues. Germline assignment: CDR1 MNHNS and CDR2 SASEGT. The CDR3, as DNA: TGTGCCAGCAGTGAACGGACAGGGAGGTTCGACGGAAACACCATATATTTT. This sequence encodes CASSERTGRFDGNTIYF.

This sequence joins TRBV18 and TRBJ1-1; D uncertain. CDR1 KGHSH and CDR2 LQKENI come from the germline V gene. The V gene lost 3 bases and the J gene lost 1 base, with 12 bases spanning the gap. The CDR3 is made up of 15 amino acids. The DNA for the CDR3 is TGTGCCAGCTCACCCATCCGGGAAACGAACACTGAAGCTTTCTTT. Amino acid sequence: CASSPIRETNTEAFF.

The chain couples TRBV30 to TRBJ2-5; 11 bases map to TRBD1. Looked up from germline, CDR1 is GTSNPN and CDR2 is SVGIG (reference sequence). V dropped 3 bases and J dropped 0; count of bases not matched to a gene: 3. The CDR3 length is 15 residues. For the CDR3, the DNA is TGTGCCTGGAGCCCGGGACAGGGGGACCAAGAGACCCAGTACTTC. Protein product: CAWSPGQGDQETQYF. Full variable domain (rest looked up from reference TRBV30 and TRBJ2-5): SQTIHQWPATLVQPVGSPLSLECTVEGTSNPNLYWYRQAAGRGLQLLFYSVGIGQISSEVPQNLSASRPQDRQFILSSKKLLLSDSGFYLCAWSPGQGDQETQYFGPGTRLLVL.

This sequence joins TRBV11-1 and TRBJ2-3; D may be TRBD2 (5 bases). This CDR3 is built from 15 residues. The germline V gene has CDR1 SGHAT and CDR2 FQDESV (reference sequence). Trimming pared 8 bases from V and 0 bases from J, leaving 15 bases between. The CDR3 DNA follows: TGTGCCAGCGCCCCCCTAGCATTTAGCACAGATACGCAGTATTTT. Protein: CASAPLAFSTDTQYF.

A single count supports this clone. V gene TRBV28 combines with J gene TRBJ1-2, with 7 bases that match TRBD1. Germline trimming cut 2 bases from V and 4 bases from J; bases unmatched to any gene: 7. The CDR3 sequence is 15 residues long. The V gene's germline CDR1 is MDHEN and CDR2 SYDVKM. In nucleotides, the CDR3 is TGTGCCAGCAGTTTACAGATCCAGGGGGGCTATGGCTACACCTTC. It yields the protein CASSLQIQGGYGYTF.

This rearrangement joins TRBV19 to TRBJ1-4; D perhaps matches TRBD1 (5 bases). V was pared by 5 bases and J by 10 bases, with 8 bases between. There are 11 residues in the CDR3. Germline assignment: CDR1 LNHDA and CDR2 SQIVND (reference sequence). Here the CDR3 DNA reads TGTGCCAGTAGTCCGCAGGGAAAACTGTTTTTT. Translation: CASSPQGKLFF. The full variable domain, completed using reference TRBV19 and TRBJ1-4, is DGGITQSPKYLFRKEGQNVTLSCEQNLNHDAMYWYRQDPGQGLRLIYYSQIVNDFQKGDIAEGYSVSREKKESFPLTVTSAQKNPTAFYLCASSPQGKLFFGSGTQLSVL.

The genes are TRBV9 and TRBJ1-5; 10 bases fit TRBD1. From germline, CDR1 is SGDLS and CDR2 YYNGEE. V lost 3 bases and J lost 7; bases outside the gene matches: 4. The CDR3 consists of 14 residues. This chain's CDR3 is CASSGGTGEQPQHF. CDR3 bases: TGTGCCAGCAGCGGCGGGACAGGGGAACAGCCCCAGCATTTT.

This chain joins TRBV15 and TRBJ2-1; 7 nucleotides line up with TRBD2. This CDR3 spans 16 amino acids. Germline V gives CDR1 LNHNV, CDR2 YYDKDF (reference sequence). The junction had 7 bases not matched to a gene; V was cut back by 2 bases and J by 3 bases. CDR3 sequence (DNA): TGTGCCACCAGCAGAATTCGCGGGGGTCGCTACAATGAGCAGTTCTTC. This codes for CATSRIRGGRYNEQFF.

The J gene is TRBJ1-2, the V gene TRBV7-9; perhaps TRBD1 as D (6 bases). Germline-derived CDR1 and CDR2 are SEHNR and FQNEAQ (reference sequence). The CDR3 extends over 13 amino acids. Between the trimmed V and J ends, which lost 1 base and 6 bases, there was a span of 9 bases. The CDR3 region is CASSLGGLHGYTF. The CDR3 DNA sequence: TGTGCCAGCAGCTTAGGGGGGCTGCATGGCTACACCTTC.

The chain joins TRBV5-1 to TRBJ1-1; 7 bases are shared with TRBD1. Trimming cost V 6 bases and J 0 bases; bases outside gene matches: 2. Germline V lookup: CDR1 SGHRS, CDR2 YFSETQ. The CDR3 is made up of 13 amino acids. The CDR3 is CASNDRVNTEAFF. CDR3 sequence (DNA): TGCGCCAGCAATGACAGGGTGAACACTGAAGCTTTCTTT.

The chain combines TRBV9 with TRBJ2-5, with TRBD1 as a possible D gene (6 bases). This CDR3 region has 14 residues. Trimming took 4 bases from V and 1 from J, leaving 11 bases between them. Germline CDR1 and CDR2: SGDLS and YYNGEE. For the CDR3, the DNA is TGTGCCAGCAGCCTCCCGGACAGCCAAGAGACCCAGTACTTC. Translating gives CASSLPDSQETQYF.

V is TRBV7-9 and J is TRBJ1-2; 11 bases align to TRBD1. The CDR3 runs to 14 residues. Losses at the gene ends were 7 bases for V and 4 bases for J; bases not matched to a gene: 5. Germline CDR1 is SEHNR and CDR2 is FQNEAQ (reference sequence). The CDR3 loop reads CASTIGTGGYGYTF. The CDR3 bases are TGTGCCAGCACCATAGGGACAGGGGGCTATGGCTACACCTTC. The full variable domain, rest sourced from reference TRBV7-9 and TRBJ1-2, is DTGVSQNPRHKITKRGQNVTFRCDPISEHNRLYWYRQTLGQGPEFLTYFQNEAQLEKSRLLSDRFSAERPKGSFSTLEIQRTEQGDSAMYLCASTIGTGGYGYTFGSGTRLTVV.